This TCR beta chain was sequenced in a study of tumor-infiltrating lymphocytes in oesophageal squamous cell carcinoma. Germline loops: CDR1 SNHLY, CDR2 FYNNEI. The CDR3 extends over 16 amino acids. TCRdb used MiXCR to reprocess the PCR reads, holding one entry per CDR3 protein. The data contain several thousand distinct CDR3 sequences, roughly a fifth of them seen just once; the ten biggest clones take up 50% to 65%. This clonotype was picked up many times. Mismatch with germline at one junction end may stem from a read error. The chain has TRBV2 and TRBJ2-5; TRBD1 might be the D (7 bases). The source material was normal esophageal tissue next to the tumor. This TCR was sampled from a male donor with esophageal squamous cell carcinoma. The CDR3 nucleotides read TGTGCCAGCAGTGAAGAGTCAGGGGGGATCCAAGAGGCCCAGTACTTC. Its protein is CASSEESGGIQEAQYF. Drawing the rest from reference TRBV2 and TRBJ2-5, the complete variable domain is EPEVTQTPSHQVTQMGQEVILRCVPISNHLYFYWYRQILGQKVEFLVSFYNNEISEKSEIFDDQFSVERPDGSNFTLKIRSTKLEDSAMYFCASSEESGGIQEAQYFGPGTRLLVL.